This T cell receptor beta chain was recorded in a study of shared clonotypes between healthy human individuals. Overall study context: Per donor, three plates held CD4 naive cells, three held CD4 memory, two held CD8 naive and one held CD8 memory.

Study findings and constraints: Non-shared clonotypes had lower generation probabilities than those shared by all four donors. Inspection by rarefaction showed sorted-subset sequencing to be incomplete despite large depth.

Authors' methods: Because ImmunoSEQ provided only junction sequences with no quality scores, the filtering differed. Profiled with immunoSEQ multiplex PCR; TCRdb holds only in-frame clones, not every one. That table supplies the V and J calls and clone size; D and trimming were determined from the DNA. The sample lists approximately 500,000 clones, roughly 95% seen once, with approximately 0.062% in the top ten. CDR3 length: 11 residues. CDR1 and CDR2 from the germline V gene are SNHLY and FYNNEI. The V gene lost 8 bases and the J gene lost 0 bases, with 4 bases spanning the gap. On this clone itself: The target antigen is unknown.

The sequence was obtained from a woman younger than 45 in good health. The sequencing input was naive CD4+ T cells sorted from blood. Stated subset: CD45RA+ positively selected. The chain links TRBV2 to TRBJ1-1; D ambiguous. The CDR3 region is CASAMNTEAFF. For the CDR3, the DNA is TGTGCCAGCGCGATGAACACTGAAGCTTTCTTT.